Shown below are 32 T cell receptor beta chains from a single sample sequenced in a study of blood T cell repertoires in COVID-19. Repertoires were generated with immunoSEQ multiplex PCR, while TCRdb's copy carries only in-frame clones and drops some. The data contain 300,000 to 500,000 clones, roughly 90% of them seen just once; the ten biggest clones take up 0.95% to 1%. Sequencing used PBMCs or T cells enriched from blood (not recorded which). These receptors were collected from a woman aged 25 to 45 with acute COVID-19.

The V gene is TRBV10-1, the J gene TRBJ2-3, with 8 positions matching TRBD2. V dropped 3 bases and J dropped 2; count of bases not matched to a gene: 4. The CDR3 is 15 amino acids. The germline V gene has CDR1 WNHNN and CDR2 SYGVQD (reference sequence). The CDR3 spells CASSDPTSVTDTQYF. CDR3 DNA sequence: TGCGCCAGCAGTGACCCGACTAGCGTCACAGATACGCAGTATTTT.

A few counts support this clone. The CDR3 protein is CASAAVSNYGYTF. The CDR3 DNA sequence: TGTGCCAGCGCGGCAGTTTCCAACTATGGCTACACCTTC. The chain has TRBV2 and TRBJ1-2; no clear D gene. The length of the CDR3 is 13 residues. Per the germline V gene, CDR1 is SNHLY and CDR2 is FYNNEI. V was cut by 8 bases and J by 2 bases, with 12 bases left in between.

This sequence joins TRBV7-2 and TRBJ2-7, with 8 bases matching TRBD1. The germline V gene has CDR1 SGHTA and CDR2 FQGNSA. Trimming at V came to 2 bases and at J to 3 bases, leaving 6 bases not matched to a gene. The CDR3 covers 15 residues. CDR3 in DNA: TGTGCCAGCAGCTTACGAACAGGGGGAGTCTACGAGCAGTACTTC. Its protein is CASSLRTGGVYEQYF.

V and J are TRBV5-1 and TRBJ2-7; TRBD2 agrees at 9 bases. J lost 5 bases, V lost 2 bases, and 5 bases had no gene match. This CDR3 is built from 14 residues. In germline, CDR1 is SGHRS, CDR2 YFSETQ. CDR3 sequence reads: CASSFGGGANEQYF. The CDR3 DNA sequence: TGCGCCAGCAGCTTCGGCGGGGGGGCCAACGAGCAGTACTTC. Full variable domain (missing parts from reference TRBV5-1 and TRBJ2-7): KAGVTQTPRYLIKTRGQQVTLSCSPISGHRSVSWYQQTPGQGLQFLFEYFSETQRNKGNFPGRFSGRQFSNSRSEMNVSTLELGDSALYLCASSFGGGANEQYFGPGTRLTVT.

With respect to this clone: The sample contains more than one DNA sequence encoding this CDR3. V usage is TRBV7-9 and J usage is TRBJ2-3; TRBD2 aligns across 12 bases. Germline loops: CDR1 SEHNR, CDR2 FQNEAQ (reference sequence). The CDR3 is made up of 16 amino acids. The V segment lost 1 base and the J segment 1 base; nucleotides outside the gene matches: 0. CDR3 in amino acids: CASSLGLAGGTDTQYF. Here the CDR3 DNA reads TGTGCCAGCAGCTTAGGACTAGCGGGGGGCACAGATACGCAGTATTTT.

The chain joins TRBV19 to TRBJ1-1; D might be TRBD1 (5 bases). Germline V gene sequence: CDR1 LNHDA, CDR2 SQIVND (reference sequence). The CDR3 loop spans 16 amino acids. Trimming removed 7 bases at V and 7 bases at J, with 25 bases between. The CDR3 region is CASTNTWGVEENEAFF. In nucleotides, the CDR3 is TGTGCCAGTACCAACACGTGGGGGGTCGAGGAAAATGAAGCTTTCTTT.

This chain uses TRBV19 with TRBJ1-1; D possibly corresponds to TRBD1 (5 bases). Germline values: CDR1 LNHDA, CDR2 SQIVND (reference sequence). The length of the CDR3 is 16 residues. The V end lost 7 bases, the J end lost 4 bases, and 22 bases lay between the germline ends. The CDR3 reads CASNDPRDIFSTEAFF. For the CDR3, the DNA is TGTGCCAGTAACGACCCCAGGGATATCTTTAGCACTGAAGCTTTCTTT. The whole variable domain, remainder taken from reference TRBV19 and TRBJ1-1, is DGGITQSPKYLFRKEGQNVTLSCEQNLNHDAMYWYRQDPGQGLRLIYYSQIVNDFQKGDIAEGYSVSREKKESFPLTVTSAQKNPTAFYLCASNDPRDIFSTEAFFGQGTRLTVV.

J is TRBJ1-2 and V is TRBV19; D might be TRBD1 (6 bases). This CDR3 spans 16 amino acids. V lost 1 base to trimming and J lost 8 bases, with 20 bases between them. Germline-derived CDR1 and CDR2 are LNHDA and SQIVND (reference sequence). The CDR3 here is CASSIVPNRVKWGYTF. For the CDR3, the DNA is TGTGCCAGTAGTATAGTCCCGAACAGGGTAAAGTGGGGCTACACCTTC. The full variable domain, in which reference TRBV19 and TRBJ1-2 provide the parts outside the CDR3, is DGGITQSPKYLFRKEGQNVTLSCEQNLNHDAMYWYRQDPGQGLRLIYYSQIVNDFQKGDIAEGYSVSREKKESFPLTVTSAQKNPTAFYLCASSIVPNRVKWGYTFGSGTRLTVV.

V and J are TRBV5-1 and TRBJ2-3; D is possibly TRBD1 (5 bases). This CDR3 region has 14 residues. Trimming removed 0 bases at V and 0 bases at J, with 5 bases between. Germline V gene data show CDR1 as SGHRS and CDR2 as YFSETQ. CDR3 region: CASSLEGSTDTQYF. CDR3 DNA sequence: TGCGCCAGCAGCTTGGAGGGGAGCACAGATACGCAGTATTTT.

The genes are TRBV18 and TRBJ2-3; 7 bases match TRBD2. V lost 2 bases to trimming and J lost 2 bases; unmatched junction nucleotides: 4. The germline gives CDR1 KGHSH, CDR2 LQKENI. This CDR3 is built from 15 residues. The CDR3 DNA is TGTGCCAGCTCACCAAGGGAGGGAGACACAGATACGCAGTATTTT. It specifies CASSPREGDTDTQYF.

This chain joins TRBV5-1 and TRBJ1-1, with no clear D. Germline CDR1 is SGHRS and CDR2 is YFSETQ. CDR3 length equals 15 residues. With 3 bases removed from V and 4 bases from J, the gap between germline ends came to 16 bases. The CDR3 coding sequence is TGCGCCAGCAGCTGGAGGGAGTTTCGGGGCACTGAAGCTTTCTTT. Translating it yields CASSWREFRGTEAFF. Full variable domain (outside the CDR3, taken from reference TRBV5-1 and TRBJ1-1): KAGVTQTPRYLIKTRGQQVTLSCSPISGHRSVSWYQQTPGQGLQFLFEYFSETQRNKGNFPGRFSGRQFSNSRSEMNVSTLELGDSALYLCASSWREFRGTEAFFGQGTRLTVV.

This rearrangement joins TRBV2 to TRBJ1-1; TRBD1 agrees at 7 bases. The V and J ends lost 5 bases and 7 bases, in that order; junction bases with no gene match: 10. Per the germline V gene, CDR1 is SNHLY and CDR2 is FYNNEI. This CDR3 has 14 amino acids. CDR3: CASSTNDRANEAFF. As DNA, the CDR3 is TGTGCCAGCAGTACAAACGACAGGGCGAATGAAGCTTTCTTT.

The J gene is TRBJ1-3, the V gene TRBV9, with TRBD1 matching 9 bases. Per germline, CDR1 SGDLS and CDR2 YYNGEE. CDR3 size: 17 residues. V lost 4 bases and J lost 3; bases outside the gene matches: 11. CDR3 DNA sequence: TGTGCCAGCAGCTCGAGCCGGGACAGGGAGGGTGGAAACACCATATATTTT. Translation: CASSSSRDREGGNTIYF.

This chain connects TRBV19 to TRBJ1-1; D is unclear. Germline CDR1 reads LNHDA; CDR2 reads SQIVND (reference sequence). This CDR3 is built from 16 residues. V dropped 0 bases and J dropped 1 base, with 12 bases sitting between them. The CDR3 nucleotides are TGTGCCAGTAGTATAGATGGTAGCCGTCGGAACACTGAAGCTTTCTTT. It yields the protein CASSIDGSRRNTEAFF. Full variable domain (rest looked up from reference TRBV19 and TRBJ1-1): DGGITQSPKYLFRKEGQNVTLSCEQNLNHDAMYWYRQDPGQGLRLIYYSQIVNDFQKGDIAEGYSVSREKKESFPLTVTSAQKNPTAFYLCASSIDGSRRNTEAFFGQGTRLTVV.

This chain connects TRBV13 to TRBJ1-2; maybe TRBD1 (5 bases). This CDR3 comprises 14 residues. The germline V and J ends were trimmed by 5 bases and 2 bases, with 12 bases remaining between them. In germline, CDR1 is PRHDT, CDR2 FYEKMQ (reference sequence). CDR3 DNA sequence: TGTGCCAGCAGCCCCAGGGTTGAAAACTATGGCTACACCTTC. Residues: CASSPRVENYGYTF.

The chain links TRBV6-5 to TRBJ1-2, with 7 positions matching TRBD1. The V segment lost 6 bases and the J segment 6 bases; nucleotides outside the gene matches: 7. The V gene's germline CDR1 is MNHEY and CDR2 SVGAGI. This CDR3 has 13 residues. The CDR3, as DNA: TGTGCCAGCAGAAGACAGGGAATGGATGGCTACACCTTC. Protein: CASRRQGMDGYTF.

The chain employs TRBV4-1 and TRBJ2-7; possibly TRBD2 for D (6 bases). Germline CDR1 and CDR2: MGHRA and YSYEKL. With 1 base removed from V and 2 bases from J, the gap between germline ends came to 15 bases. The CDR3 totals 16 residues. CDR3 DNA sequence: TGCGCCAGCAGCCAAGCTCCCGGGGGTACTACCTACGAGCAGTACTTC. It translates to CASSQAPGGTTYEQYF.

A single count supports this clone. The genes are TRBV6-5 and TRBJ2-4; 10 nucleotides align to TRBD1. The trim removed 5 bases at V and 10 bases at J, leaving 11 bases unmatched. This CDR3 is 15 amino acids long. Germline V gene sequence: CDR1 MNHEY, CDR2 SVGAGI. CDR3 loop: CASSRLGGTGAIQYF. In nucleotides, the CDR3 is TGTGCCAGCAGTCGCCTCGGAGGGACAGGGGCAATTCAGTACTTC.

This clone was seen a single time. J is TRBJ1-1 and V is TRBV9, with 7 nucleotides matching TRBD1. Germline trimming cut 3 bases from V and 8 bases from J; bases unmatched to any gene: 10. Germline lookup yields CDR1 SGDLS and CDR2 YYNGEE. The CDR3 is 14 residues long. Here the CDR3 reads CASSEGDRPVEAFF. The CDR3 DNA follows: TGTGCCAGCAGCGAGGGGGACAGACCGGTGGAAGCTTTCTTT.

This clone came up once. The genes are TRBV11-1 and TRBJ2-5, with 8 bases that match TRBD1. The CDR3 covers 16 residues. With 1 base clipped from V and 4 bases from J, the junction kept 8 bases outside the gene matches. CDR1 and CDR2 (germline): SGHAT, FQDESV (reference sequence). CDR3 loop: CASSLDQGARGETQYF. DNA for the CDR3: TGTGCCAGCAGCTTAGACCAGGGGGCGCGTGGAGAGACCCAGTACTTC.

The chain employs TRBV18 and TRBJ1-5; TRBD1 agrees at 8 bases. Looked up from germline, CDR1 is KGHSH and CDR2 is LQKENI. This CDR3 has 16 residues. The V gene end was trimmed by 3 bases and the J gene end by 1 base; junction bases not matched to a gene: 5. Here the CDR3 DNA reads TGTGCCAGCTCACCCCCAGGGACAGGAAGCAATCAGCCCCAGCATTTT. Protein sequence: CASSPPGTGSNQPQHF.

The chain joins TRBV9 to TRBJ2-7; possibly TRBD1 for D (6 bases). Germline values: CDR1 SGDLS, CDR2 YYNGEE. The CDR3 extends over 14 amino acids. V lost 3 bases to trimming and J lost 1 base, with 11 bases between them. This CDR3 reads CASSESTGSYEQYF. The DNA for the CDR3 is TGTGCCAGCAGCGAGTCCACAGGGTCCTACGAGCAGTACTTC.

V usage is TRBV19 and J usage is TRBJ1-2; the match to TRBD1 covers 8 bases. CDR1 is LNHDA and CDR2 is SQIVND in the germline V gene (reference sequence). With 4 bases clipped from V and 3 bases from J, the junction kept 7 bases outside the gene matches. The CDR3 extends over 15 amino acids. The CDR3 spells CASSTDRGGDYGYTF. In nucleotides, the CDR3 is TGTGCCAGTAGTACTGACAGGGGTGGTGACTATGGCTACACCTTC.

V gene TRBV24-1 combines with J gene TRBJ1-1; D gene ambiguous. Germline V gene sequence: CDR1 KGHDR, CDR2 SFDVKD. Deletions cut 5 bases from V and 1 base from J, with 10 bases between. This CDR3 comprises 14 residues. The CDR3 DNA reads TGTGCCACCAGTGGCACGACATCGAACACTGAAGCTTTCTTT. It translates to CATSGTTSNTEAFF.

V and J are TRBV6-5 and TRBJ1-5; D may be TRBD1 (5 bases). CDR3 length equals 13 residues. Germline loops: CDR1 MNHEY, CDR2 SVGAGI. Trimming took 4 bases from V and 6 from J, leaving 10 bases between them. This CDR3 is CASSSGRGQPQHF. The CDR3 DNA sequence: TGTGCCAGCAGTTCGGGTAGGGGTCAGCCCCAGCATTTT.

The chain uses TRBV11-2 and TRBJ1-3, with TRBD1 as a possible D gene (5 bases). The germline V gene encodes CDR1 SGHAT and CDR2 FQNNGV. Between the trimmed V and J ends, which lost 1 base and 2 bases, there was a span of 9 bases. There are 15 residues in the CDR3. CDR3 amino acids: CASSLVVRAGNTIYF. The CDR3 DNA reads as TGTGCCAGCAGCTTAGTCGTCAGGGCTGGAAACACCATATATTTT.

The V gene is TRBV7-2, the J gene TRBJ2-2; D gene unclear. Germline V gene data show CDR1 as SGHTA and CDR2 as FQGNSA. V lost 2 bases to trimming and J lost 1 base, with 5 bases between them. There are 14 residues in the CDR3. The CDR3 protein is CASSLLLNTGELFF. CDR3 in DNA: TGTGCCAGCAGCTTACTACTGAACACCGGGGAGCTGTTTTTT.

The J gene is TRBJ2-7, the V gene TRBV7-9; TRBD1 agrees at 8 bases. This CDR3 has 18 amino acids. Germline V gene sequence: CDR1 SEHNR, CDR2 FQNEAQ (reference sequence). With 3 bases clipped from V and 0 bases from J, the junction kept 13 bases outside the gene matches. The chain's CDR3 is CASSLGPTDRESSYEQYF. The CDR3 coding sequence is TGTGCCAGCAGCTTGGGGCCGACGGACAGGGAAAGCTCCTACGAGCAGTACTTC.

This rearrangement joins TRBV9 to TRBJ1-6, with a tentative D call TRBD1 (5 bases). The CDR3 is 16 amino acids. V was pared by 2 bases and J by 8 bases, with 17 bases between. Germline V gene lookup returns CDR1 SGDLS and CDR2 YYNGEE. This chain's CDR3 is CASSVPGPGGYSPLHF. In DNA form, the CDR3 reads TGTGCCAGCAGCGTCCCCGGCCCTGGGGGGTATTCACCCCTCCACTTT.

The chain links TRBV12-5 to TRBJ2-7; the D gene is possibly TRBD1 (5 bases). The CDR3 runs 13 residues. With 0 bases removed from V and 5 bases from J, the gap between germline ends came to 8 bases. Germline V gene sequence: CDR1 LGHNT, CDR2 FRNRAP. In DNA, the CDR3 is TGTGCTAGTGGTTTGGTAGGGGTTAACGAGCAGTACTTC. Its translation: CASGLVGVNEQYF.

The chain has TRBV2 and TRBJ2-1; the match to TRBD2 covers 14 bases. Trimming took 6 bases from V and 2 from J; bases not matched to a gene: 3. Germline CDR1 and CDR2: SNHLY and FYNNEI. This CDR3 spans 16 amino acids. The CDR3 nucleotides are TGTGCCAGCAGGGAGACTAGCGGGGGGGCCTACAATGAGCAGTTCTTC. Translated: CASRETSGGAYNEQFF. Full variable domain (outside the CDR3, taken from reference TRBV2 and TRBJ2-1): EPEVTQTPSHQVTQMGQEVILRCVPISNHLYFYWYRQILGQKVEFLVSFYNNEISEKSEIFDDQFSVERPDGSNFTLKIRSTKLEDSAMYFCASRETSGGAYNEQFFGPGTRLTVL.

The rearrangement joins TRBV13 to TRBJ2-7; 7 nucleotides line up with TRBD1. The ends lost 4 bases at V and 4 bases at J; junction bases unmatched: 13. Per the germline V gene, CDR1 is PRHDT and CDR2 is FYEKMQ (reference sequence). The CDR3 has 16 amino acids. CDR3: CASSSHVQGQSYEQYF. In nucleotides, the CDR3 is TGTGCCAGCAGCTCCCATGTCCAGGGACAGTCGTACGAGCAGTACTTC.